The clone carrying this TCR beta chain was observed a few times. Its antigen is unknown. The data belong to a study of T cells in tuberculosis. The study, taken as a whole, reports: Smaller alpha distances in active tuberculosis partly reflected shorter CDR3-alpha lengths. GMM-specific TCRs were nearer to active tuberculosis alpha repertoires, suggesting expansion.

Method: immunoSEQ multiplex PCR; TCRdb's copy keeps in-frame clones and lacks some. Among tens of thousands of clones listed, 92% were seen once. Documented time point: new active TB diagnosis, blood taken before or within 7 days of starting treatment. The junction had 7 bases not matched to a gene; V was cut back by 3 bases and J by 4 bases. In germline, CDR1 is SGDLS, CDR2 YYNGEE. This CDR3 has 16 amino acids. The origin of this receptor is an adult with tuberculosis. Some clones in this sample may be carry-over from other donors' samples. V and J are TRBV9 and TRBJ1-3; TRBD1 matches 10 bases. The material sequenced was PBMCs, taken at tuberculosis diagnosis. The CDR3 reads CASSATGTGVGNTIYF. DNA of the CDR3: TGTGCCAGCAGCGCAACCGGGACAGGGGTAGGAAACACCATATATTTT.